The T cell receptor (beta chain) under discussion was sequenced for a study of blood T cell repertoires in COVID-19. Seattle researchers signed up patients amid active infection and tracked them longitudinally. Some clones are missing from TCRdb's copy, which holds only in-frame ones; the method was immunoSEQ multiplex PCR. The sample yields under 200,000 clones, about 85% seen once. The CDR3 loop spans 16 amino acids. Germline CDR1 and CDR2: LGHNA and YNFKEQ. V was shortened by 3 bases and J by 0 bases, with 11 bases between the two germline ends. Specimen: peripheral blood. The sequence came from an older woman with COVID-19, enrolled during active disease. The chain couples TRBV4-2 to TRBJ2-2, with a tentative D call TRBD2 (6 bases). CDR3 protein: CASSQGGDTNTGELFF. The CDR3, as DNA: TGTGCCAGCAGCCAGGGCGGGGATACGAACACCGGGGAGCTGTTTTTT.